The 29 T cell receptor beta chains given below trace back to one sample, sequenced in a study of T cell clones after liver transplantation. Sequencing used immunoSEQ multiplex PCR; TCRdb keeps in-frame clones, though not all of them. Among 68,000 or so clones listed, almost 95% were seen once. The sequencing used CD4+ T cells from blood, collected roughly 26 months after liver transplant. Source of these receptors: a human patient who received a liver transplant. Some T cells may be the graft donor's.

J is TRBJ1-2 and V is TRBV6-5; D possibly corresponds to TRBD1 (6 bases). The CDR3 length is 13 residues. Germline-derived CDR1 and CDR2 are MNHEY and SVGAGI. V lost 7 bases and J 8 bases, leaving 17 bases between the germline ends. CDR3 DNA: TGTGCCAGCACTCCGAGGGGGGAGGTAGGCTACACCTTC. It yields the protein CASTPRGEVGYTF.

The chain recombines TRBV19 with TRBJ2-1; 9 bases are a match to TRBD2. Looked up from germline, CDR1 is LNHDA and CDR2 is SQIVND (reference sequence). The CDR3 is 16 amino acids. Germline trimming cut 1 base from V and 4 bases from J; bases unmatched to any gene: 5. For the CDR3, the DNA is TGTGCCAGTAGTATAGGTCGACTAGCGGTTTACAATGAGCAGTTCTTC. Protein product: CASSIGRLAVYNEQFF.

This clone was observed a single time. The chain recombines TRBV9 with TRBJ2-1, with D uncertain. Germline lookup yields CDR1 SGDLS and CDR2 YYNGEE. V gave up 4 bases and J gave up 2 bases, with 13 bases separating them. The CDR3 runs to 15 residues. The CDR3 DNA is TGTGCCAGCAGCCCCCTGGATGACGCCTACAATGAGCAGTTCTTC. Amino acids: CASSPLDDAYNEQFF.

The V and J genes are TRBV10-3 and TRBJ2-5, with TRBD1 matching 7 bases. With 0 bases clipped from V and 5 bases from J, the junction kept 6 bases outside the gene matches. This CDR3 contains 15 residues. The germline V gene encodes CDR1 ENHRY and CDR2 SYGVKD. CDR3: CAISESKGAGETQYF. In DNA form, the CDR3 reads TGTGCCATCAGTGAGTCGAAGGGGGCCGGTGAGACCCAGTACTTC.

This rearrangement joins TRBV5-1 to TRBJ1-5, with 7 bases fitting TRBD1. This CDR3 region has 14 residues. Germline CDR1 is SGHRS and CDR2 is YFSETQ. The J segment lost 7 bases and the V segment lost 4 bases, leaving 8 bases of the junction unmatched. DNA of the CDR3: TGCGCCAGCAGCCCCGGACAGGCGGAACAGCCCCAGCATTTT. Protein product: CASSPGQAEQPQHF.

The chain carries TRBV7-8 and TRBJ2-5; tentatively, D is TRBD1 (6 bases). Germline CDR1 SGHVS, CDR2 FQNEAQ. The CDR3 consists of 15 residues. V lost 5 bases and J 0 bases, leaving 13 bases between the germline ends. The CDR3 DNA sequence: TGTGCCAGCAGCCTCAGACAGGTAGACCAAGAGACCCAGTACTTC. Amino acids: CASSLRQVDQETQYF.

The rearrangement joins TRBV13 to TRBJ2-7; 9 bases map to TRBD1. Unmatched junction bases numbered 14, after V lost 6 bases and J lost 8 bases. This CDR3 has 15 amino acids. Germline V gene lookup returns CDR1 PRHDT and CDR2 FYEKMQ (reference sequence). The CDR3 DNA is TGTGCCAGCAGACACTTACAGGGGGCGCGGGGTCAGCAGTACTTC. Protein sequence: CASRHLQGARGQQYF. The entire variable domain, with the rest obtained from reference TRBV13 and TRBJ2-7, is as follows: AAGVIQSPRHLIKEKRETATLKCYPIPRHDTVYWYQQGPGQDPQFLISFYEKMQSDKGSIPDRFSAQQFSDYHSELNMSSLELGDSALYFCASRHLQGARGQQYFGPGTRLTVT.

The J gene is TRBJ2-2, the V gene TRBV29-1; D might be TRBD1 (6 bases). From germline, CDR1 is SQVTM and CDR2 ANQGSEA. Trimming took off 8 bases at V and 4 bases at J, with 14 bases between the two ends. CDR3 length: 13 amino acids. The CDR3 here is CSLRWGLTGELFF. The DNA for the CDR3 is TGCAGCTTGCGCTGGGGGCTCACCGGGGAGCTGTTTTTT.

V gene TRBV6-1 combines with J gene TRBJ1-5; 8 nucleotides align to TRBD1. V was clipped by 4 bases and J by 4 bases; unmatched bases: 3. CDR3 length: 14 amino acids. Germline CDR1 MNHNS, CDR2 SASEGT. The CDR3 region is CASSGTGSNQPQHF. For the CDR3, the DNA is TGTGCCAGCAGTGGGACAGGGTCAAATCAGCCCCAGCATTTT.

CDR3 coding DNA: TGCAGTGCTAAGAAAAACACTGAAGCTTTCTTT. Its protein is CSAKKNTEAFF. This sequence joins TRBV20-1 and TRBJ1-1; D is unclear. The CDR3 sequence is 11 residues long. The V and J ends lost 4 bases and 2 bases respectively, with 5 bases between them. CDR1 is DFQATT and CDR2 is SNEGSKA in the germline V gene (reference sequence).

This clone was recorded once. V usage is TRBV7-6 and J usage is TRBJ2-7, with D perhaps being TRBD1 or TRBD2 (5 bases each). Per germline, CDR1 SGHVS and CDR2 FNYEAQ. This CDR3 contains 16 residues. The germline V and J ends were trimmed by 0 bases and 6 bases, with 18 bases remaining between them. DNA for the CDR3: TGTGCCAGCAGCTTAGCCCACCGGGACCCTCGAGGCGAGCAGTACTTC. Protein: CASSLAHRDPRGEQYF.

J is TRBJ2-5 and V is TRBV5-1, with TRBD1 matching 7 bases. Germline CDR1 reads SGHRS; CDR2 reads YFSETQ. J lost 2 bases, V lost 6 bases, and 7 bases had no gene match. The length of the CDR3 is 14 residues. This chain's CDR3 is CASTTGAAQETQYF. Written as DNA, the CDR3 is TGCGCCAGCACCACAGGGGCAGCACAAGAGACCCAGTACTTC.

V and J are TRBV4-2 and TRBJ2-4; no firm D call. V dropped 0 bases and J dropped 8 bases, with 14 bases sitting between them. This CDR3 comprises 15 residues. Germline-derived CDR1 and CDR2 are LGHNA and YNFKEQ. CDR3 sequence (DNA): TGTGCCAGCAGCCAAGATTTAGGCGCGAGAGACATTCAGTACTTC. Protein: CASSQDLGARDIQYF.

The chain recombines TRBV10-3 with TRBJ2-1, with 9 bases matching TRBD1. Germline CDR1 ENHRY, CDR2 SYGVKD. The CDR3 totals 15 residues. V lost 0 bases, J lost 7 bases, and 4 bases stayed unmatched. CDR3 region: CAISESRDRENEQFF. The CDR3 region has the DNA TGTGCCATCAGTGAGTCGAGGGACAGGGAAAATGAGCAGTTCTTC.

CDR3 loop: CASSLETGTGQYF. DNA of the CDR3: TGTGCCAGCAGCTTAGAAACAGGCACGGGGCAGTACTTC. This chain links TRBV7-9 with TRBJ2-7, with D possibly TRBD1 on 5 matching bases. With 1 base removed from V and 9 bases from J, the gap between germline ends came to 13 bases. The CDR3 loop spans 13 amino acids. Germline CDR1 reads SEHNR; CDR2 reads FQNEAQ (reference sequence).

In this sample, this clone turned up a few times. V gene TRBV28 combines with J gene TRBJ1-1; weak D call: TRBD1 (5 bases). CDR1 is MDHEN, CDR2 SYDVKM, per germline. V was trimmed by 10 bases and J by 4 bases, leaving 19 bases between them. The CDR3 covers 14 residues. The CDR3 sequence: CATTPARVGTEAFF. CDR3 DNA: TGTGCCACCACTCCTGCCAGGGTGGGCACTGAAGCTTTCTTT.

The chain has TRBV6-5 and TRBJ2-7; 11 bases are a match to TRBD2. CDR1 MNHEY and CDR2 SVGAGI come from the germline V gene. Unmatched junction bases numbered 1, after V lost 0 bases and J lost 0 bases. CDR3 size: 16 residues. The CDR3 protein is CASSYSGTSGSYEQYF. CDR3 DNA: TGTGCCAGCAGTTACTCCGGGACTAGCGGCTCCTACGAGCAGTACTTC.

This chain joins TRBV29-1 and TRBJ1-1; TRBD1 matches at 8 bases. Per germline, CDR1 SQVTM and CDR2 ANQGSEA. J lost 2 bases, V lost 6 bases, and 5 bases had no gene match. The CDR3 is 13 residues long. This CDR3 reads CSVLTGVNTEAFF. The DNA for the CDR3 is TGCAGCGTCTTGACAGGGGTAAACACTGAAGCTTTCTTT. Complete variable domain (other parts from reference TRBV29-1 and TRBJ1-1): SAVISQKPSRDICQRGTSLTIQCQVDSQVTMMFWYRQQPGQSLTLIATANQGSEATYESGFVIDKFPISRPNLTFSTLTVSNMSPEDSSIYLCSVLTGVNTEAFFGQGTRLTVV.

The chain has TRBV5-1 and TRBJ2-3, with D possibly matching TRBD2 (5 bases). CDR3 length: 14 amino acids. V was pared by 0 bases and J by 1 base, with 6 bases between. Looked up from germline, CDR1 is SGHRS and CDR2 is YFSETQ. For the CDR3, the DNA is TGCGCCAGCAGCTTGGCCGGGGGCACAGATACGCAGTATTTT. This translates into CASSLAGGTDTQYF.

V is TRBV10-2 and J is TRBJ2-3, with a possible D match to TRBD2 (5 bases). This CDR3 is built from 15 residues. The ends were cut back, 4 bases at V and 4 bases at J, with 15 bases in the middle. The germline CDR1 and CDR2 sequences are WSHSY and SAAADI. CDR3 residues: CASSGVGVRADTQYF. The CDR3 coding sequence is TGCGCCAGCAGTGGGGTCGGGGTCCGAGCAGATACGCAGTATTTT.

The rearrangement joins TRBV6-6 to TRBJ2-5; no clear D gene. This CDR3 is 11 amino acids long. CDR1 and CDR2 (germline): MNHNY, SVGAGI (reference sequence). Trimming removed 6 bases from V and 7 bases from J, with 9 bases in between. The CDR3 here is CASSNSPTQYF. The CDR3 DNA reads TGTGCCAGCAGCAACTCCCCGACCCAGTACTTC.

The rearrangement links TRBV5-1 to TRBJ2-2; 7 positions match TRBD1. The CDR3 length is 14 residues. Losses at the gene ends were 4 bases for V and 4 bases for J; bases not matched to a gene: 4. CDR1 is SGHRS, CDR2 YFSETQ, per germline. CDR3 DNA sequence: TGCGCCAGCAGCCTGGGACAGACCACCGGGGAGCTGTTTTTT. Translating it yields CASSLGQTTGELFF.

The rearrangement joins TRBV11-3 to TRBJ2-1, with 10 bases that match TRBD2. With 2 bases clipped from V and 2 bases from J, the junction kept 0 bases outside the gene matches. Germline CDR1 is SGHNT and CDR2 is YENEEA. This CDR3 region has 15 residues. The CDR3 protein is CASSLLAGAYNEQFF. The DNA of the CDR3 is TGTGCCAGCAGCTTACTAGCGGGGGCCTACAATGAGCAGTTCTTC.

This clone was seen more than once but under ten times. The same CDR3 can be traced to other DNA sequences in this sample. V usage is TRBV11-3 and J usage is TRBJ1-2; 9 nucleotides align to TRBD1. Germline V gives CDR1 SGHNT, CDR2 YENEEA. This CDR3 has 16 residues. J gave up 4 bases and V 0 bases, and 6 bases lay outside the gene matches. The CDR3 nucleotides are TGTGCCAGCAGCTTAGAGGGTCGGACAGGGGTCTATGGCTACACCTTC. Translated, it gives CASSLEGRTGVYGYTF. Looking up the rest from reference TRBV11-3 and TRBJ1-2 gives the full variable domain: EAGVVQSPRYKIIEKKQPVAFWCNPISGHNTLYWYLQNLGQGPELLIRYENEEAVDDSQLPKDRFSAERLKGVDSTLKIQPAELGDSAVYLCASSLEGRTGVYGYTFGSGTRLTVV.

The V call is TRBV18, the J call TRBJ2-1; 7 bases align to TRBD1. The V gene's germline CDR1 is KGHSH and CDR2 LQKENI. The CDR3 spans 12 residues. Losses at the gene ends were 3 bases for V and 10 bases for J; bases not matched to a gene: 3. The CDR3 protein is CASSPTGDEQFF. The CDR3 coding sequence is TGTGCCAGCTCACCCACAGGGGACGAGCAGTTCTTC.

There are a few counts of this clone. The CDR3 is CASSPFTGSSGNTIYF. The CDR3 nucleotides are TGTGCCAGCAGCCCCTTTACCGGGAGCTCTGGAAACACCATATATTTT. This chain links TRBV7-8 with TRBJ1-3; D is unclear. The ends were cut back, 5 bases at V and 0 bases at J, with 14 bases in the middle. The CDR3 is 16 residues long. The V gene's germline CDR1 is SGHVS and CDR2 FQNEAQ.

The chain is built from TRBV9 and TRBJ2-3, with D tentatively TRBD2 (6 bases). Germline-derived CDR1 and CDR2 are SGDLS and YYNGEE. The length of the CDR3 is 14 residues. V lost 2 bases, J lost 5 bases, and 12 bases lay in between. This chain's CDR3 is CASSVTSKLDTQYF. The CDR3 bases are TGTGCCAGCAGCGTTACTAGCAAGCTAGATACGCAGTATTTT.

This chain links TRBV5-1 with TRBJ2-7; possibly TRBD1 for D (5 bases). V gave up 1 base and J gave up 1 base, with 15 bases separating them. This CDR3 spans 16 amino acids. The V gene's germline CDR1 is SGHRS and CDR2 YFSETQ. CDR3 loop: CASSLLSRELSYEQYF. The CDR3 DNA sequence: TGCGCCAGCAGCTTGTTGAGCAGGGAACTTTCCTACGAGCAGTACTTC.

This clone was counted once. This chain links TRBV6-1 with TRBJ2-5; 8 bases map to TRBD2. The CDR3 loop spans 15 amino acids. From germline, CDR1 is MNHNS and CDR2 SASEGT. The ends lost 9 bases at V and 5 bases at J; junction bases unmatched: 14. The CDR3, as DNA: TGTGCCAGTCGGAGCGGGAGTTTTGGTCTGGAGACCCAGTACTTC. Residues: CASRSGSFGLETQYF.